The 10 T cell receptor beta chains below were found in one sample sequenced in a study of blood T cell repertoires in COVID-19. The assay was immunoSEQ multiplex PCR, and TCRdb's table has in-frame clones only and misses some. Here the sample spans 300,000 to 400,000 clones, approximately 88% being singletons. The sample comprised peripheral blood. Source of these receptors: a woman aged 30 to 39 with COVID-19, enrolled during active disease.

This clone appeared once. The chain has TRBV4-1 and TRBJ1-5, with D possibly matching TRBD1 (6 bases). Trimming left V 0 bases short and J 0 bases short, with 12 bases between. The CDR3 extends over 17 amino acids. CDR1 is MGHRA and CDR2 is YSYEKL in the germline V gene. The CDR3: CASSQDLGQYSNQPQHF. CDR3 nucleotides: TGCGCCAGCAGCCAAGATCTTGGACAGTATAGCAATCAGCCCCAGCATTTT.

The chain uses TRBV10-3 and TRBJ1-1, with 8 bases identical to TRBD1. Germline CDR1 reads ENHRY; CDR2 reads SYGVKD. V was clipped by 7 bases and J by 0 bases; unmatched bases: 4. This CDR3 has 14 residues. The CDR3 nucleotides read TGTGCCATCAACGGACAGGGTATGAACACTGAAGCTTTCTTT. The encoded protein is CAINGQGMNTEAFF.

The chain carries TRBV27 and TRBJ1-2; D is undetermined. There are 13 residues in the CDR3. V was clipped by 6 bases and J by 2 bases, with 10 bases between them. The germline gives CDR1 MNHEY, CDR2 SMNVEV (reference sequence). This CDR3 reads CASSLIGNYGYTF. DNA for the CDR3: TGTGCCAGCAGCTTAATCGGGAACTATGGCTACACCTTC.

The CDR3 nucleotides are TGTGCCAGCAGTTACGAGGAGTATAGCAATCAGCCCCAGCATTTT. Translating it yields CASSYEEYSNQPQHF. V is TRBV6-2 or TRBV6-3 and J is TRBJ1-5; D is unresolved. Germline V gene sequence: CDR1 MNHEY, CDR2 SVGEGT. Trimming removed 2 bases from V and 0 bases from J, with 8 bases in between. The CDR3 runs 15 residues.

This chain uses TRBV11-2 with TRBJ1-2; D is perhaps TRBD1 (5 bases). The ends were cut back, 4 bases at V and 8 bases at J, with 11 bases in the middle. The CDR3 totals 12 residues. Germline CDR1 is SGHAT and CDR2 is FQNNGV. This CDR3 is CASSSQGYGYTF. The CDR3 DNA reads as TGTGCCAGCAGCTCGCAGGGATACGGCTACACCTTC.

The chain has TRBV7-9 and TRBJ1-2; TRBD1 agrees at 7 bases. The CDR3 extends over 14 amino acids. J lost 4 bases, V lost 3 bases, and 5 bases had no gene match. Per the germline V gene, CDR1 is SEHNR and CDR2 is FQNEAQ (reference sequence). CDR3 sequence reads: CASSFADRPYGYTF. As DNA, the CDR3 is TGTGCCAGCAGCTTCGCGGACAGGCCCTATGGCTACACCTTC. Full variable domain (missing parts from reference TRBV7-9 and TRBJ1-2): DTGVSQNPRHKITKRGQNVTFRCDPISEHNRLYWYRQTLGQGPEFLTYFQNEAQLEKSRLLSDRFSAERPKGSFSTLEIQRTEQGDSAMYLCASSFADRPYGYTFGSGTRLTVV.

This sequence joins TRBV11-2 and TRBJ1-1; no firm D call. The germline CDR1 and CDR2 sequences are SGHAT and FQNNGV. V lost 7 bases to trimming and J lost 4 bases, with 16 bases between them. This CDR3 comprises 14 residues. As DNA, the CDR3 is TGTGCCAGCAACCGGGCGGGGTTAGGCACTGAAGCTTTCTTT. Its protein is CASNRAGLGTEAFF.

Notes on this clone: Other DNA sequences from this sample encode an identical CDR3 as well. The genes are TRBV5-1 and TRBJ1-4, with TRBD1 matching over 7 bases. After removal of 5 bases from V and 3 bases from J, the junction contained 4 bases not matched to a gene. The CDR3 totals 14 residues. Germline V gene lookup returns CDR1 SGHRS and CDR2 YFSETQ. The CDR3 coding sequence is TGCGCCAGCAGAAGGGACAGCTCTAATGAAAAACTGTTTTTT. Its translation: CASRRDSSNEKLFF.

For the CDR3, the DNA is TGTGCCAGCAGCTTGGGCGGGACTAGCGGGGACAATGAGCAGTTCTTC. The encoded protein is CASSLGGTSGDNEQFF. The chain has TRBV5-4 and TRBJ2-1; 13 bases align to TRBD2. Germline CDR1 SGHNT, CDR2 YYREEE (reference sequence). CDR3 length: 16 amino acids. V was clipped by 0 bases and J by 5 bases; unmatched bases: 2.

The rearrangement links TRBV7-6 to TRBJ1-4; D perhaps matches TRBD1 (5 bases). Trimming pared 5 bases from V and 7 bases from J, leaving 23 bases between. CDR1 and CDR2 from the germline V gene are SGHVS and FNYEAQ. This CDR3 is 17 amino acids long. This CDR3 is CASSRFGFGRVGEKLFF. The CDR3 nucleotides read TGTGCCAGCAGCCGTTTCGGTTTCGGCAGGGTGGGTGAAAAACTGTTTTTT.